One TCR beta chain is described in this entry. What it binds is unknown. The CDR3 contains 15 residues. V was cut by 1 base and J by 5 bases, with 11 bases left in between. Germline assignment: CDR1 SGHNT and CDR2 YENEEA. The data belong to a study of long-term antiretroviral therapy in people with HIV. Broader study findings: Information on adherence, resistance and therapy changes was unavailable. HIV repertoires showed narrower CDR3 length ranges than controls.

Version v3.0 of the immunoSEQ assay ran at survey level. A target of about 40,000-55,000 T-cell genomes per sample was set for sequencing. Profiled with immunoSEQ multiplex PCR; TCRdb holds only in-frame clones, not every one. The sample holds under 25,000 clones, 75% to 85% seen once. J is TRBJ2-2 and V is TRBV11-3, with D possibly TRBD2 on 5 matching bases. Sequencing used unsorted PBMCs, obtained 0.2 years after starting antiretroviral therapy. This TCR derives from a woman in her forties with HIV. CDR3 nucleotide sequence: TGTGCCAGCAGCTTAGGAGAGGGAAGGACCGGGGAGCTGTTTTTT. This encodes CASSLGEGRTGELFF.